This TCR beta chain comes out of a study of T cell responses to AZD1222 COVID-19 vaccine. As for the study in general: Second-dose timings of about 4 or about 12 weeks were pooled.

Some clones are missing from TCRdb's copy, which holds only in-frame ones; the method was immunoSEQ multiplex PCR. The sample contains about 140,000 clones, more than 85% of which appear only once. Germline V gives CDR1 SGHVS, CDR2 FNYEAQ. The CDR3 consists of 17 residues. V was cut by 0 bases and J by 6 bases, with 17 bases left in between. This chain connects TRBV7-6 to TRBJ2-2; D ambiguous. The specimen comprised peripheral blood, sampled on day 0 of AZD1222 vaccination. The clonotype originates from an adult in good health. This chain's CDR3 is CASSLAFGKGKSGELFF. The CDR3 DNA sequence: TGTGCCAGCAGCTTAGCGTTCGGCAAGGGAAAATCCGGGGAGCTGTTTTTT.